A single sample is the source of the 27 T cell receptor beta chains below, sequenced in a study of shared clonotypes between healthy human individuals. The data were produced by immunoSEQ multiplex PCR, yet TCRdb's version contains in-frame clones alone and is incomplete. The table lists 980,000 or so clones, over 75% of them singletons. Sequenced material: memory CD4+ T cells sorted from blood. Subset in this sample: CD45RA-negative fraction. The receptors originated from a man between 18 and 29 years old in good health.

The chain uses TRBV7-2 and TRBJ1-1; no clear D. Looked up from germline, CDR1 is SGHTA and CDR2 is FQGNSA. V was pared by 5 bases and J by 4 bases, with 14 bases between. CDR3 length: 14 amino acids. In DNA, the CDR3 is TGTGCCAGCAGCCCAAACCGAGTCCTCACTGAAGCTTTCTTT. Translated: CASSPNRVLTEAFF.

The chain has TRBV5-1 and TRBJ2-3; 8 bases line up with TRBD2. The ends lost 3 bases at V and 6 bases at J; junction bases unmatched: 15. This CDR3 spans 17 amino acids. Germline CDR1 and CDR2: SGHRS and YFSETQ. The CDR3 loop reads CASSYSGSTGGSDTQYF. CDR3 DNA: TGCGCCAGCAGCTATAGCGGCTCAACGGGGGGGTCGGATACGCAGTATTTT.

The CDR3 region is CASSTEGNSPLHF. The CDR3 nucleotides are TGTGCCAGCAGTACCGAGGGCAATTCACCCCTCCACTTT. The chain carries TRBV2 and TRBJ1-6; D not certain. The V gene's germline CDR1 is SNHLY and CDR2 FYNNEI. The CDR3 is 13 residues long. Trimming stripped 5 bases from V and 7 bases from J, with 9 bases between.

Note on this clone: One base separates it from a far larger clone, so it is likely a read error. This chain links TRBV7-9 with TRBJ1-5; D possibly corresponds to TRBD1 (5 bases). CDR3 length equals 14 residues. Deletions cut 3 bases from V and 0 bases from J, with 6 bases between. CDR1 SEHNR and CDR2 FQNEAQ come from the germline V gene (reference sequence). This CDR3 reads CASSFDSSNQPQHF. CDR3 bases: TGTGCCAGCAGCTTTGACAGTAGCAATCAGCCCCAGCATTTT. Using reference TRBV7-9 and TRBJ1-5 for the parts outside the CDR3, the full variable domain is DTGVSQNPRHKITKRGQNVTFRCDPISEHNRLYWYRQTLGQGPEFLTYFQNEAQLEKSRLLSDRFSAERPKGSFSTLEIQRTEQGDSAMYLCASSFDSSNQPQHFGDGTRLSIL.

This clone was recorded once. This rearrangement joins TRBV27 to TRBJ2-1; maybe TRBD2 (6 bases). Germline V gene sequence: CDR1 MNHEY, CDR2 SMNVEV (reference sequence). Trimming took 5 bases from V and 5 from J, leaving 10 bases between them. The CDR3 consists of 13 residues. CDR3 in amino acids: CASSELANNEQFF. The CDR3 nucleotides read TGTGCCAGCAGTGAGCTAGCGAACAATGAGCAGTTCTTC.

This clone has more than one count but fewer than ten. The chain uses TRBV29-1 and TRBJ2-3, with TRBD2 matching over 11 bases. Germline lookup yields CDR1 SQVTM and CDR2 ANQGSEA. The length of the CDR3 is 14 residues. V shed 6 bases, J shed 2 bases, and the junction held 4 bases outside the gene matches. The DNA of the CDR3 is TGCAGCGTGTCGGGACTAGCGGACACAGATACGCAGTATTTT. It encodes CSVSGLADTDTQYF.

The sample holds many counts of this clone. The J gene is TRBJ1-2, the V gene TRBV6-1, with D unresolved. This CDR3 is 15 amino acids long. Trimming removed 4 bases from V and 8 bases from J, with 20 bases in between. Germline lookup yields CDR1 MNHNS and CDR2 SASEGT. The CDR3 reads CASSADPNARKGYTF. The CDR3 bases are TGTGCCAGCAGTGCAGACCCGAATGCTCGGAAGGGCTACACCTTC.

At least ten counts were recorded for this clone. The chain has TRBV30 and TRBJ1-2; 11 bases map to TRBD1. Trimming removed 2 bases from V and 13 bases from J; junction bases left unmatched: 6. The germline V gene has CDR1 GTSNPN and CDR2 SVGIG (reference sequence). This CDR3 has 12 amino acids. The CDR3 nucleotides read TGTGCCTGGAGTCCGGGACAGGGGGTAGCCACCTTC. Amino acid sequence: CAWSPGQGVATF. Using reference TRBV30 and TRBJ1-2 for the parts outside the CDR3, the full variable domain is SQTIHQWPATLVQPVGSPLSLECTVEGTSNPNLYWYRQAAGRGLQLLFYSVGIGQISSEVPQNLSASRPQDRQFILSSKKLLLSDSGFYLCAWSPGQGVATFGSGTRLTVV.

The chain has TRBV19 and TRBJ1-1, with 12 nucleotides matching TRBD1. The CDR3 contains 16 residues. Trimming took 5 bases from V and 5 from J; bases not matched to a gene: 9. The germline CDR1 and CDR2 sequences are LNHDA and SQIVND (reference sequence). The CDR3 sequence is CASSAERDRGLTEAFF. CDR3 nucleotides: TGTGCCAGTAGTGCAGAGAGGGACAGGGGGCTAACTGAAGCTTTCTTT.

The V and J genes are TRBV30 and TRBJ2-6; tentative D call: TRBD2 (5 bases). The CDR3 spans 13 residues. V lost 7 bases and J lost 2, with 9 bases in between. Germline CDR1 is GTSNPN and CDR2 is SVGIG (reference sequence). As DNA, the CDR3 is TGTGCCTACAGCGGTACTGGGGCCAACGTCCTGACTTTC. Its protein is CAYSGTGANVLTF. The full variable domain, with the rest looked up from reference TRBV30 and TRBJ2-6, is SQTIHQWPATLVQPVGSPLSLECTVEGTSNPNLYWYRQAAGRGLQLLFYSVGIGQISSEVPQNLSASRPQDRQFILSSKKLLLSDSGFYLCAYSGTGANVLTFGAGSRLTVL.

In regard to this clone: Other nucleotide sequences from this sample produce the same CDR3. The V call is TRBV2, the J call TRBJ1-2; 7 positions agree with TRBD1. The germline V gene encodes CDR1 SNHLY and CDR2 FYNNEI. J was trimmed by 0 bases and V by 4 bases; bases with no gene match: 2. The CDR3 has 14 residues. CDR3 in DNA: TGTGCCAGCAGTGGACAGGGAGCTAACTATGGCTACACCTTC. Residues: CASSGQGANYGYTF.

The chain combines TRBV9 with TRBJ1-2, with D unclear. This CDR3 is built from 14 residues. The V end lost 0 bases, the J end lost 1 base, and 7 bases lay between the germline ends. The V gene's germline CDR1 is SGDLS and CDR2 YYNGEE. The CDR3 nucleotides read TGTGCCAGCAGCGTAGCTGAGGGTAACTATGGCTACACCTTC. Translation: CASSVAEGNYGYTF.

This clone has at least ten counts. The chain joins TRBV7-9 to TRBJ1-3, with D tentatively TRBD1 (5 bases). The CDR3 has 16 amino acids. Germline loops: CDR1 SEHNR, CDR2 FQNEAQ (reference sequence). V was clipped by 2 bases and J by 0 bases, with 11 bases between them. CDR3: CASSLRQGLSGNTIYF. Written as DNA, the CDR3 is TGTGCCAGCAGCTTACGGCAGGGCCTCTCTGGAAACACCATATATTTT. Combining the CDR3 with reference TRBV7-9 and TRBJ1-3 gives the whole variable domain DTGVSQNPRHKITKRGQNVTFRCDPISEHNRLYWYRQTLGQGPEFLTYFQNEAQLEKSRLLSDRFSAERPKGSFSTLEIQRTEQGDSAMYLCASSLRQGLSGNTIYFGEGSWLTVV.

The V gene is TRBV28, the J gene TRBJ2-5, with D perhaps matching TRBD2 (5 bases). Germline lookup yields CDR1 MDHEN and CDR2 SYDVKM. The CDR3 contains 14 residues. The V end lost 7 bases, the J end lost 5 bases, and 17 bases lay between the germline ends. The CDR3 is CASTLATRGETQYF. The DNA of the CDR3 is TGTGCCAGCACCCTCGCGACCCGAGGGGAGACCCAGTACTTC.

This clone has more than one count but fewer than ten. The chain links TRBV2 to TRBJ1-1; D not certain. The CDR3 has 11 residues. The V and J ends lost 5 bases and 9 bases respectively, with 10 bases between them. The germline gives CDR1 SNHLY, CDR2 FYNNEI. The CDR3 DNA reads TGTGCCAGCAGTCCACAGACCCAAGCTTTCTTT. Translation: CASSPQTQAFF.

This clone came up a few times. This chain joins TRBV5-4 and TRBJ1-2; D not resolved. The CDR3 consists of 15 residues. In germline, CDR1 is SGHNT, CDR2 YYREEE (reference sequence). The V and J ends lost 5 bases and 3 bases respectively, with 17 bases between them. Here the CDR3 DNA reads TGTGCCAGCAGTCTAGACGCGGGCCCATACTATGGCTACACCTTC. Its protein is CASSLDAGPYYGYTF.

The chain employs TRBV4-3 and TRBJ2-5; either TRBD1 or TRBD2 may supply D (5 bases each). CDR1 is LGHNA and CDR2 is YSLEER in the germline V gene. CDR3 length: 15 residues. Trimming removed 0 bases from V and 5 bases from J, with 13 bases in between. The CDR3 is CASSQESGQVETQYF. In DNA form, the CDR3 reads TGCGCCAGCAGCCAAGAATCGGGGCAGGTCGAGACCCAGTACTTC.

The chain combines TRBV7-9 with TRBJ2-1; the match to TRBD2 covers 10 bases. The CDR3 length is 18 residues. Trimming took 5 bases from V and 6 from J; bases not matched to a gene: 16. The germline V gene encodes CDR1 SEHNR and CDR2 FQNEAQ (reference sequence). CDR3: CASSRDLAGELWFNEQFF. The CDR3 coding sequence is TGTGCCAGCAGCCGTGATCTAGCGGGAGAGCTCTGGTTCAATGAGCAGTTCTTC.

This chain links TRBV14 with TRBJ1-2; perhaps TRBD1 as D (6 bases). V gave up 0 bases and J gave up 7 bases, with 18 bases separating them. Germline values: CDR1 SGHDN, CDR2 FVKESK. The length of the CDR3 is 16 residues. The CDR3 DNA reads TGTGCCAGCAGCCAAGATCTAAGGGACATTCATCGTGGCTACACCTTC. Translating it yields CASSQDLRDIHRGYTF.

J is TRBJ2-7 and V is TRBV29-1; D gene ambiguous. The CDR3 covers 11 residues. Between the trimmed V and J ends, which lost 5 bases and 6 bases, there was a span of 11 bases. Germline CDR1 reads SQVTM; CDR2 reads ANQGSEA. The CDR3 loop reads CSVSLLGEQYF. CDR3 in DNA: TGCAGCGTTTCCCTCCTGGGCGAGCAGTACTTC.

The V and J genes are TRBV30 and TRBJ2-1, with D possibly TRBD2 on 5 matching bases. This CDR3 has 13 residues. Germline CDR1 GTSNPN, CDR2 SVGIG (reference sequence). Trimming removed 5 bases from V and 2 bases from J, with 10 bases in between. CDR3 protein: CAWRGSPYNEQFF. The DNA of the CDR3 is TGTGCCTGGCGGGGTTCCCCCTACAATGAGCAGTTCTTC.

The genes are TRBV6-6 and TRBJ1-5; 7 bases line up with TRBD1. From germline, CDR1 is MNHNY and CDR2 SVGAGI (reference sequence). The V gene end was trimmed by 5 bases and the J gene end by 5 bases; junction bases not matched to a gene: 9. CDR3 length: 15 residues. The CDR3 nucleotides are TGTGCCAGCAGTCTAAACCGGGACAGCTATCAGCCCCAGCATTTT. This codes for CASSLNRDSYQPQHF.

Here the CDR3 DNA reads TGTGCCAGCAGCTTTGTCTCTAGCGTAACAGATACGCAGTATTTT. Protein sequence: CASSFVSSVTDTQYF. The V call is TRBV11-1, the J call TRBJ2-3, with D possibly TRBD2 on 6 matching bases. CDR1 is SGHAT, CDR2 FQDESV, per germline (reference sequence). Deletions cut 3 bases from V and 3 bases from J, with 13 bases between. CDR3 length: 15 residues.

V usage is TRBV29-1 and J usage is TRBJ1-1, with 12 positions matching TRBD1. The V segment lost 4 bases and the J segment 4 bases; nucleotides outside the gene matches: 4. Germline V gives CDR1 SQVTM, CDR2 ANQGSEA. The CDR3 has 14 amino acids. CDR3 sequence (DNA): TGCAGCGTTGCGGGACAGGGGGCTTCCACTGAAGCTTTCTTT. Encoded protein: CSVAGQGASTEAFF.

The CDR3 nucleotides are TGTGCCAGCAGCCGCGGGACAGTTGAAAAACTGTTTTTT. It encodes CASSRGTVEKLFF. The gene calls are TRBV7-9 and TRBJ1-4; 7 bases align to TRBD1. V lost 5 bases and J lost 7; bases outside the gene matches: 4. CDR3 length: 13 residues. Germline V gene sequence: CDR1 SEHNR, CDR2 FQNEAQ (reference sequence).

The chain employs TRBV5-1 and TRBJ2-7; 8 positions agree with TRBD1. The ends lost 4 bases at V and 6 bases at J; junction bases unmatched: 9. The CDR3 is 14 residues long. CDR1 is SGHRS and CDR2 is YFSETQ in the germline V gene. CDR3 region: CASSVDRVGSEQYF. CDR3 DNA: TGCGCCAGCAGCGTGGACAGGGTGGGCTCCGAGCAGTACTTC.

To note about this clone: This may come from a read error, since a much larger clone is one base off. V usage is TRBV5-4 and J usage is TRBJ2-3; D unresolved. Trimming took 1 base from V and 0 from J, leaving 3 bases between them. CDR1 and CDR2 from the germline V gene are SGHNT and YYREEE (reference sequence). The CDR3 has 13 amino acids. The CDR3 coding sequence is TGTGCCAGCAGCTTGAAGAGCACAGATACGCAGTATTTT. Encoded protein: CASSLKSTDTQYF.